This T cell receptor (beta chain) derives from a study of blood T cell repertoires in COVID-19. About the study: The United States, Italy and Spain provided the acute and convalescent COVID-19 samples. Sample material is recorded as cDNA or gDNA derived from T cells, B-cell-depleted T cells, or PBMCs.

Germline lookup yields CDR1 MDHEN and CDR2 SYDVKM. This CDR3 is built from 13 residues. The ends were cut back, 8 bases at V and 5 bases at J, with 15 bases in the middle. Per the authors' pipeline: For nucleated cells, counts were estimated from reference gene primer amplification. Sequenced by immunoSEQ multiplex PCR; TCRdb stores in-frame clones only, minus some. V and J calls and clone size are as listed in that table; D and trimming were resolved from the DNA. The sample shows under 250,000 clones, approximately 89% of them seen only once. Seattle's cohort entered during active infection and was followed longitudinally.

The receptor's source is a woman in her thirties with COVID-19, enrolled during active disease. The V and J genes are TRBV28 and TRBJ2-5, with D possibly TRBD1 on 6 matching bases. Sequencing was carried out using peripheral blood. In DNA, the CDR3 is TGTGCCAGCGCCTCACAGGGTTGGGAGACCCAGTACTTC. Protein sequence: CASASQGWETQYF.